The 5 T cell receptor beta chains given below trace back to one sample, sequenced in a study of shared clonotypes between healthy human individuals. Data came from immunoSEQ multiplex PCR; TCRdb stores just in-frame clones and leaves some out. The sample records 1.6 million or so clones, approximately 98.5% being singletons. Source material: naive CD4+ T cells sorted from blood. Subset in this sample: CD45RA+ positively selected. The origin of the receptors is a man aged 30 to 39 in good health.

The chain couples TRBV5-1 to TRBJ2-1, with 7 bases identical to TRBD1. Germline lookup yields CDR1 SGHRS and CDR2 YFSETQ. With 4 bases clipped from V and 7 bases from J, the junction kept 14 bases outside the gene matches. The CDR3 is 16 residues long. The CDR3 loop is CASSPKTGAGTNEQFF. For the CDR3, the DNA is TGCGCCAGCAGCCCTAAAACAGGGGCCGGGACGAATGAGCAGTTCTTC.

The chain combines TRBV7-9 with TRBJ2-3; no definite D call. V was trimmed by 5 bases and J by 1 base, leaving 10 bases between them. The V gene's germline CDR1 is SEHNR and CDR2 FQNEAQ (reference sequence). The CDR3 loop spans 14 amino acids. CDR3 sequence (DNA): TGTGCCAGCAGCAACCCGAAGGGCACAGATACGCAGTATTTT. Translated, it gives CASSNPKGTDTQYF.

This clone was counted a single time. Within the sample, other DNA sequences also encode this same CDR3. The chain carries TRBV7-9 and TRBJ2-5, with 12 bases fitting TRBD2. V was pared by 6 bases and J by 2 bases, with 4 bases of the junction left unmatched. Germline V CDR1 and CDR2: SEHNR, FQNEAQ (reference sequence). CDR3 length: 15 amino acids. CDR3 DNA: TGTGCCAGCAGTCTTGGACTAGCGGGACAAGAGACCCAGTACTTC. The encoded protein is CASSLGLAGQETQYF. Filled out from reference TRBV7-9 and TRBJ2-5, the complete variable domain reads DTGVSQNPRHKITKRGQNVTFRCDPISEHNRLYWYRQTLGQGPEFLTYFQNEAQLEKSRLLSDRFSAERPKGSFSTLEIQRTEQGDSAMYLCASSLGLAGQETQYFGPGTRLLVL.

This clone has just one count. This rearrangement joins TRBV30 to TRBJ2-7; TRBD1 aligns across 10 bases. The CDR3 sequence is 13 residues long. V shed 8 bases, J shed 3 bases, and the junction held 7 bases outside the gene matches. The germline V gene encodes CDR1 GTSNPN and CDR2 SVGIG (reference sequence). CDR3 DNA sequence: TGTGCCAGCTCGGGACAGGGGAACTACGAGCAGTACTTC. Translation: CASSGQGNYEQYF.

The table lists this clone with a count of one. CDR3 residues: CASSLEGARQETQYF. The CDR3 DNA reads as TGTGCCAGCAGCTTAGAAGGGGCGCGCCAAGAGACCCAGTACTTC. This chain links TRBV7-8 with TRBJ2-5; TRBD1 is a possible D gene (5 bases). Germline CDR1 SGHVS, CDR2 FQNEAQ. V lost 1 base to trimming and J lost 1 base, with 10 bases between them. The length of the CDR3 is 15 residues. The entire variable domain, with the rest obtained from reference TRBV7-8 and TRBJ2-5, is as follows: GAGVSQSPRYKVAKRGQDVALRCDPISGHVSLFWYQQALGQGPEFLTYFQNEAQLDKSGLPSDRFFAERPEGSVSTLKIQRTQQEDSAVYLCASSLEGARQETQYFGPGTRLLVL.